Listed here are 19 T cell receptor beta chains from one sample, sequenced in a study of cytomegalovirus exposure and HLA in healthy donors. This PCR relied on a set of 60 Vbeta primers and 13 Jbeta primers. Using immunoSEQ multiplex PCR, the repertoire was profiled, and TCRdb retains in-frame clones only, with some absent. The table records around 44,000 clones, roughly 87% of them present only once. The sequenced sample consisted of PBMCs. The receptors were sampled from a middle-aged woman in good health and CMV-seropositive.

The J gene is TRBJ2-2, the V gene TRBV12-5; D perhaps matches TRBD1 (6 bases). The ends were cut back, 5 bases at V and 1 base at J, with 17 bases in the middle. This CDR3 is 17 amino acids long. CDR1 and CDR2 (germline): LGHNT, FRNRAP. The CDR3 DNA sequence: TGTGCTAGTGGTACATTAGGGGGACGGGAGAACACCGGGGAGCTGTTTTTT. Encoded protein: CASGTLGGRENTGELFF.

The gene calls are TRBV7-6 and TRBJ2-3, with a weak D call TRBD2 (6 bases). This CDR3 comprises 15 residues. The V gene lost 2 bases and the J gene lost 5 bases, with 14 bases spanning the gap. Germline V gene sequence: CDR1 SGHVS, CDR2 FNYEAQ. CDR3 DNA: TGTGCCAGCAGCTTACGTACGGGAGCGGGAGATACGCAGTATTTT. It codes for CASSLRTGAGDTQYF.

The J gene is TRBJ2-5, the V gene TRBV11-2; a weak D match, TRBD1 (5 bases). The CDR3 runs to 14 residues. V was shortened by 3 bases and J by 2 bases, with 10 bases between the two germline ends. Germline values: CDR1 SGHAT, CDR2 FQNNGV. CDR3 DNA sequence: TGTGCCAGCAGCTTTTGGCAGGGACAAGAGACCCAGTACTTC. This translates into CASSFWQGQETQYF.

Written as DNA, the CDR3 is TGTGCCAGCAGTTACTCTGGGGCCGACACAGATACGCAGTATTTT. Translated, it gives CASSYSGADTDTQYF. This chain connects TRBV6-5 to TRBJ2-3, with D possibly matching TRBD1 (5 bases). The CDR3 is made up of 15 amino acids. Trimming took off 0 bases at V and 2 bases at J, with 9 bases between the two ends. The germline V gene encodes CDR1 MNHEY and CDR2 SVGAGI.

This chain links TRBV2 with TRBJ2-5, with a weak D call TRBD1 (5 bases). V shed 8 bases and J shed 1 base, with 8 bases lying between them. Looked up from germline, CDR1 is SNHLY and CDR2 is FYNNEI. The CDR3 is 12 amino acids. DNA of the CDR3: TGTGCCAGCTCAGGGCCCCAAGAGACCCAGTACTTC. This gives the protein CASSGPQETQYF.

The chain carries TRBV7-9 and TRBJ1-1; the match to TRBD1 covers 7 bases. The CDR3 covers 13 residues. V shed 0 bases, J shed 8 bases, and the junction held 3 bases outside the gene matches. CDR1 and CDR2 (germline): SEHNR, FQNEAQ (reference sequence). CDR3 amino acids: CASSLAGTAEAFF. The DNA for the CDR3 is TGTGCCAGCAGCTTAGCGGGGACAGCGGAAGCTTTCTTT. Variable domain in full (rest from reference TRBV7-9 and TRBJ1-1): DTGVSQNPRHKITKRGQNVTFRCDPISEHNRLYWYRQTLGQGPEFLTYFQNEAQLEKSRLLSDRFSAERPKGSFSTLEIQRTEQGDSAMYLCASSLAGTAEAFFGQGTRLTVV.

The V and J genes are TRBV2 and TRBJ2-4; 7 positions agree with TRBD1. The CDR3 runs to 14 residues. CDR1 is SNHLY and CDR2 is FYNNEI in the germline V gene. The J segment lost 6 bases and the V segment lost 6 bases, leaving 8 bases of the junction unmatched. For the CDR3, the DNA is TGTGCCAGCAGCCTAAAGACAGGGCGAAACATTCAGTACTTC. It is translated as CASSLKTGRNIQYF.

The chain uses TRBV29-1 and TRBJ1-5; D remains unclear. Trimming pared 0 bases from V and 11 bases from J, leaving 11 bases between. CDR1 is SQVTM and CDR2 is ANQGSEA in the germline V gene. The CDR3 extends over 12 amino acids. The CDR3 protein is CSVEDPGEAQHF. CDR3 DNA sequence: TGCAGCGTTGAAGATCCGGGAGAGGCCCAGCATTTT.

This clone was recorded once. The chain is built from TRBV11-2 and TRBJ2-4, with 7 bases aligning to TRBD2. With V trimmed by 2 bases and J by 9 bases, 7 bases remained unmatched. The length of the CDR3 is 14 residues. The germline V gene encodes CDR1 SGHAT and CDR2 FQNNGV. In DNA, the CDR3 is TGTGCCAGCAGCTTAAGTGCGGGAGAGGGCATTCAGTACTTC. Protein: CASSLSAGEGIQYF.

The J gene is TRBJ2-1, the V gene TRBV6-6; D is unclear. Germline values: CDR1 MNHNY, CDR2 SVGAGI (reference sequence). The CDR3 consists of 11 residues. Deletions cut 6 bases from V and 7 bases from J, with 7 bases between. CDR3 protein: CASSVQNEQFF. In DNA, the CDR3 is TGTGCCAGCAGCGTACAGAATGAGCAGTTCTTC.

This chain joins TRBV14 and TRBJ1-1, with no clear D. V was cut by 8 bases and J by 3 bases, with 10 bases left in between. Looked up from germline, CDR1 is SGHDN and CDR2 is FVKESK. This CDR3 is 12 amino acids long. The CDR3: CASRSWYTEAFF. The CDR3 bases are TGTGCCAGCCGGAGTTGGTACACTGAAGCTTTCTTT.

Points on this clone: An end of the junction differs from the germline gene, which may be a read error. This chain uses TRBV5-1 with TRBJ2-1; TRBD1 agrees at 9 bases. This CDR3 is built from 15 residues. The germline V gene has CDR1 SGHRS and CDR2 YFSETQ. CDR3 nucleotides: TGCGTCAGCAGCTTGAACGGACAGGGGTACAATGAGCAGTTCTTC. It specifies CVSSLNGQGYNEQFF.

CDR3: CASSYGQTGATEAFF. The CDR3 DNA reads as TGTGCCAGCAGTTATGGCCAAACTGGGGCCACTGAAGCTTTCTTT. The rearrangement uses TRBV6-5 and TRBJ1-1; a possible D gene is TRBD1 (5 bases). Germline CDR1 reads MNHEY; CDR2 reads SVGAGI. This CDR3 has 15 amino acids. Trimming cost V 3 bases and J 4 bases, with 15 bases left between them.

This clone was observed once. This rearrangement joins TRBV2 to TRBJ2-3; tentatively, D is TRBD1 (5 bases). This CDR3 spans 18 amino acids. The germline V gene has CDR1 SNHLY and CDR2 FYNNEI. Trimming removed 1 base at V and 2 bases at J, with 19 bases between. This CDR3 reads CASSEETEDSYFTDTQYF. CDR3 bases: TGTGCCAGCAGTGAAGAAACGGAAGACAGCTACTTCACAGATACGCAGTATTTT.

This chain links TRBV29-1 with TRBJ1-2, with a weak D call TRBD1 (5 bases). CDR1 and CDR2 from the germline V gene are SQVTM and ANQGSEA. The CDR3 extends over 12 amino acids. V lost 4 bases and J 8 bases, leaving 14 bases between the germline ends. CDR3 in DNA: TGCAGCGTTGTAGTTGGGGGAGGGGGCTACACCTTC. Translated: CSVVVGGGGYTF.

V usage is TRBV19 and J usage is TRBJ1-1; D gene ambiguous. The V end lost 2 bases, the J end lost 3 bases, and 13 bases lay between the germline ends. The CDR3 length is 15 residues. Germline CDR1 reads LNHDA; CDR2 reads SQIVND (reference sequence). The CDR3 loop is CASSIMGAGDTEAFF. The DNA of the CDR3 is TGTGCCAGTAGTATAATGGGCGCGGGAGACACTGAAGCTTTCTTT. The variable domain in full, with the rest retrieved from reference TRBV19 and TRBJ1-1, is DGGITQSPKYLFRKEGQNVTLSCEQNLNHDAMYWYRQDPGQGLRLIYYSQIVNDFQKGDIAEGYSVSREKKESFPLTVTSAQKNPTAFYLCASSIMGAGDTEAFFGQGTRLTVV.

The rearrangement links TRBV5-4 to TRBJ2-1; D uncertain. Trimming took off 0 bases at V and 9 bases at J, with 13 bases between the two ends. This CDR3 is built from 14 residues. The germline gives CDR1 SGHNT, CDR2 YYREEE (reference sequence). CDR3 nucleotide sequence: TGTGCCAGCAGCTTGGTGACTCCGAACCCTGAGCAGTTCTTC. Protein: CASSLVTPNPEQFF. The full variable domain, its missing parts supplied by reference TRBV5-4 and TRBJ2-1, is ETGVTQSPTHLIKTRGQQVTLRCSSQSGHNTVSWYQQALGQGPQFIFQYYREEENGRGNFPPRFSGLQFPNYSSELNVNALELDDSALYLCASSLVTPNPEQFFGPGTRLTVL.

The chain couples TRBV11-2 to TRBJ1-4; D is uncertain. This CDR3 region has 13 residues. V lost 3 bases and J lost 8, with 10 bases in between. CDR1 SGHAT and CDR2 FQNNGV come from the germline V gene. DNA of the CDR3: TGTGCCAGCAGCTTGAGGGTGGGGGAAAAACTGTTTTTT. It specifies CASSLRVGEKLFF.

This sequence joins TRBV6-1 and TRBJ2-1, with 7 positions matching TRBD2. Germline V gene sequence: CDR1 MNHNS, CDR2 SASEGT. This CDR3 has 14 amino acids. V gave up 6 bases and J gave up 2 bases; unmatched junction bases: 4. CDR3 sequence reads: CASRREYAYNEQFF. CDR3 coding DNA: TGTGCCAGCAGGCGGGAGTACGCCTACAATGAGCAGTTCTTC.